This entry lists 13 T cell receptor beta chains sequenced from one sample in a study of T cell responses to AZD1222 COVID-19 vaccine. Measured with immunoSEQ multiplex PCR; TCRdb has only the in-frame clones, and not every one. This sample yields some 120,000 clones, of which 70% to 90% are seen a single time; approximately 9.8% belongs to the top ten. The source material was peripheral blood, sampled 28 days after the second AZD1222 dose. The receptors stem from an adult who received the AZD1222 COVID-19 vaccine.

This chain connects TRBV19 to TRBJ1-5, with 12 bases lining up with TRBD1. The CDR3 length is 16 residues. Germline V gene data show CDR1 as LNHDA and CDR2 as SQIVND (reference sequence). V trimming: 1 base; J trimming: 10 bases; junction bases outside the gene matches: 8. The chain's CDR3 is CASSIGGQGAKQPQHF. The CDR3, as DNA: TGTGCCAGTAGTATAGGGGGACAGGGGGCGAAACAACCCCAGCATTTT. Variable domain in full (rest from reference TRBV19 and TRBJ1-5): DGGITQSPKYLFRKEGQNVTLSCEQNLNHDAMYWYRQDPGQGLRLIYYSQIVNDFQKGDIAEGYSVSREKKESFPLTVTSAQKNPTAFYLCASSIGGQGAKQPQHFGDGTRLSIL.

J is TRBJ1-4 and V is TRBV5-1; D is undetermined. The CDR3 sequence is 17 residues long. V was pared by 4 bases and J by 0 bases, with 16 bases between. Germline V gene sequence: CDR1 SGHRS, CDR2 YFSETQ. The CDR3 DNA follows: TGCGCCAGCAGCCTCCAACCTCCGGGGACAACTAATGAAAAACTGTTTTTT. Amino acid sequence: CASSLQPPGTTNEKLFF.

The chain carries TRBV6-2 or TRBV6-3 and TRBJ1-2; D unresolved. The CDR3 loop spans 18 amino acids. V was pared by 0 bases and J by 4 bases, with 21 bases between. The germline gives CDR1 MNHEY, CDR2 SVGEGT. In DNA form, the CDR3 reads TGTGCCAGCAGTTACTCGACATTTGTATCCGTTCCGGGCTATGGCTACACCTTC. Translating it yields CASSYSTFVSVPGYGYTF.

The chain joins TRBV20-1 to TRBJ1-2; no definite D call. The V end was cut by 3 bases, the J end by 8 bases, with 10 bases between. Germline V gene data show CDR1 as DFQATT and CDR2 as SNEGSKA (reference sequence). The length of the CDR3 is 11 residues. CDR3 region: CSASEQLGYTF. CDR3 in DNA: TGCAGTGCTAGTGAGCAGTTGGGCTACACCTTC.

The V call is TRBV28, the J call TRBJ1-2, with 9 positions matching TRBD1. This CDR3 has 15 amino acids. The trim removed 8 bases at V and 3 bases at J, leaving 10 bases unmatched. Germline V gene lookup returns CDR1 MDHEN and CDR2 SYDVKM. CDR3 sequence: CASGPRDRADYGYTF. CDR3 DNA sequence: TGTGCCAGCGGCCCCCGGGACAGGGCCGACTATGGCTACACCTTC.

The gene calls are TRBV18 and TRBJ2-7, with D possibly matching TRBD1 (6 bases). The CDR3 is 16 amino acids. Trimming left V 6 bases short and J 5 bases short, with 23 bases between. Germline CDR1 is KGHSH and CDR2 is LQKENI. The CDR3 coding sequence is TGTGCCAGCTCCTACAGGGTAAGGGGCTCTAGGGACGAGCAGTACTTC. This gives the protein CASSYRVRGSRDEQYF. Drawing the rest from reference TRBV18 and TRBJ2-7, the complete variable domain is NAGVMQNPRHLVRRRGQEARLRCSPMKGHSHVYWYRQLPEEGLKFMVYLQKENIIDESGMPKERFSAEFPKEGPSILRIQQVVRGDSAAYFCASSYRVRGSRDEQYFGPGTRLTVT.

CDR3: CASTRWGGDTEAFF. The CDR3 DNA reads as TGTGCCAGCACTCGGTGGGGAGGGGACACTGAAGCTTTCTTT. The chain uses TRBV27 and TRBJ1-1; the D gene is possibly TRBD1 (5 bases). V lost 7 bases to trimming and J lost 3 bases, with 15 bases between them. CDR1 and CDR2 (germline): MNHEY, SMNVEV (reference sequence). The length of the CDR3 is 14 residues.

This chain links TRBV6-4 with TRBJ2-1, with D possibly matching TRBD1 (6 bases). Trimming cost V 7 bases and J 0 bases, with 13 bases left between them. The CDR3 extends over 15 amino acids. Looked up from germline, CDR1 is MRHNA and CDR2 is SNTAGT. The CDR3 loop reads CASTRDIGSYNEQFF. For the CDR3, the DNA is TGTGCCAGCACCCGGGACATTGGCTCCTACAATGAGCAGTTCTTC.

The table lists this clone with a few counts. CDR3 residues: CASSLDRGDTQYF. As DNA, the CDR3 is TGTGCCAGCAGCTTAGATCGAGGAGATACGCAGTATTTT. The rearrangement links TRBV11-2 to TRBJ2-3; unclear D gene. CDR1 is SGHAT and CDR2 is FQNNGV in the germline V gene. V was pared by 0 bases and J by 5 bases, with 6 bases between. The CDR3 is made up of 13 amino acids. Full variable domain (rest looked up from reference TRBV11-2 and TRBJ2-3): EAGVAQSPRYKIIEKRQSVAFWCNPISGHATLYWYQQILGQGPKLLIQFQNNGVVDDSQLPKDRFSAERLKGVDSTLKIQPAKLEDSAVYLCASSLDRGDTQYFGPGTRLTVL.

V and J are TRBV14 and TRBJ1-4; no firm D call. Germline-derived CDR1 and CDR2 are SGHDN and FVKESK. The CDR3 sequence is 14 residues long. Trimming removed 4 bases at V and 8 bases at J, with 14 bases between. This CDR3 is CASSPRGGAEKLFF. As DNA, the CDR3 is TGTGCCAGCAGCCCCAGAGGCGGTGCCGAAAAACTGTTTTTT.

The CDR3 protein is CASGWGMLGYGYTF. The DNA for the CDR3 is TGTGCTAGTGGTTGGGGCATGCTTGGCTATGGCTACACCTTC. This chain joins TRBV12-5 and TRBJ1-2, with D possibly matching TRBD1 (5 bases). V was shortened by 4 bases and J by 4 bases, with 13 bases between the two germline ends. The germline V gene encodes CDR1 LGHNT and CDR2 FRNRAP. This CDR3 has 14 amino acids.

The CDR3 nucleotides are TGCAGTGCTAGTCGTGGTCTCGGCACCTTC. Translated: CSASRGLGTF. The V call is TRBV20-1, the J call TRBJ1-2; D not resolved. CDR1 and CDR2 (germline): DFQATT, SNEGSKA (reference sequence). This CDR3 comprises 10 residues. V gave up 3 bases and J gave up 13 bases, with 12 bases separating them.

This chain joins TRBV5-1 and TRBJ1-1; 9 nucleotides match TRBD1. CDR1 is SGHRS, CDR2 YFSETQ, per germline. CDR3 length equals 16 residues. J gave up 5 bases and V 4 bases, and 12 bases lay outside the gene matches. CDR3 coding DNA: TGCGCCAGCAGCCTACTTACCGGGACAGGGCTAACTGAAGCTTTCTTT. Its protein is CASSLLTGTGLTEAFF. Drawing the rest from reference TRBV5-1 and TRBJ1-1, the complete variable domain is KAGVTQTPRYLIKTRGQQVTLSCSPISGHRSVSWYQQTPGQGLQFLFEYFSETQRNKGNFPGRFSGRQFSNSRSEMNVSTLELGDSALYLCASSLLTGTGLTEAFFGQGTRLTVV.